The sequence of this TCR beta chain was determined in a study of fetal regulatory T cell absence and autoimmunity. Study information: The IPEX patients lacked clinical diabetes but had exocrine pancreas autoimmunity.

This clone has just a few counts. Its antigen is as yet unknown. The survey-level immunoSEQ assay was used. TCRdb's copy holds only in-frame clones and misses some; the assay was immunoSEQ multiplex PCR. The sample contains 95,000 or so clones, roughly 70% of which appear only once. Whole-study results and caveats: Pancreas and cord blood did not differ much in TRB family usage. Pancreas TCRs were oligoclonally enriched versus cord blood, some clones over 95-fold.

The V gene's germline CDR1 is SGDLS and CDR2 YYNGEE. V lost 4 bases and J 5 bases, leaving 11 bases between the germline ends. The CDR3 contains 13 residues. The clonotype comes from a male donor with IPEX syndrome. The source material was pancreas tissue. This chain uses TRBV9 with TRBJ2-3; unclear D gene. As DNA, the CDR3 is TGTGCCAGCAGCCCGGACGTAAGAGATACGCAGTATTTT. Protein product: CASSPDVRDTQYF.